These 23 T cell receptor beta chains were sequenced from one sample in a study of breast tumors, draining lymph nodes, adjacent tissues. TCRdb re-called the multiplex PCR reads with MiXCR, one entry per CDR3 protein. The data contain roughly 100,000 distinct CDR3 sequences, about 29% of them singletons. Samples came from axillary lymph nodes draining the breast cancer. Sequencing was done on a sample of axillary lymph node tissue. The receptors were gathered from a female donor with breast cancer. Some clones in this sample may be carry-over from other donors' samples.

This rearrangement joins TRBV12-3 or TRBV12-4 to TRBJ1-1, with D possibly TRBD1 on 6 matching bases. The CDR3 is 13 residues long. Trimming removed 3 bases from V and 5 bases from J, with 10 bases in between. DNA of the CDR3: TGTGCCAGCAGTTTCGTAGGGGGGACTGAAGCTTTCTTT. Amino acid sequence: CASSFVGGTEAFF.

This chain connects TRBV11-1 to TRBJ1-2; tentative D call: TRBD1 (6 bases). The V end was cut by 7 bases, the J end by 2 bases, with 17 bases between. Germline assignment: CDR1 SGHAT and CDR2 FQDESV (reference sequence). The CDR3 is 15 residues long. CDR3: CASTSGLGQNYGYTF. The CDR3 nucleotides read TGTGCCAGCACCTCGGGCCTGGGACAAAACTATGGCTACACCTTC.

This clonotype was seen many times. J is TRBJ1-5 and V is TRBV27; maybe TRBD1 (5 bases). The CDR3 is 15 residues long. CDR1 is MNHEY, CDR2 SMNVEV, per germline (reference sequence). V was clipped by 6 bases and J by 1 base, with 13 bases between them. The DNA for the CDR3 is TGTGCCAGCAGAATAAACAGGTTAAGCAATCAGCCCCAGCATTTT. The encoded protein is CASRINRLSNQPQHF.

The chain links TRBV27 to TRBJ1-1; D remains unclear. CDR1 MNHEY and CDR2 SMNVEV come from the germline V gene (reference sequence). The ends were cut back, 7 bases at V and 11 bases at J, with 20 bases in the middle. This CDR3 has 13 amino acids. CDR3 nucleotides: TGTGCCAGCACCTCGTCCCATGGGTTAAGTGCTTTCTTT. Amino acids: CASTSSHGLSAFF.

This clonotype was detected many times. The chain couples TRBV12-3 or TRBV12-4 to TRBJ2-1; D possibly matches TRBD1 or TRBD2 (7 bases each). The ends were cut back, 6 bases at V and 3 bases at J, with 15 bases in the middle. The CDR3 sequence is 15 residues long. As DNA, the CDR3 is TGTGCCAGCAGCCCTACAGGGGAGGGCTACAATGAGCAGTTCTTC. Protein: CASSPTGEGYNEQFF.

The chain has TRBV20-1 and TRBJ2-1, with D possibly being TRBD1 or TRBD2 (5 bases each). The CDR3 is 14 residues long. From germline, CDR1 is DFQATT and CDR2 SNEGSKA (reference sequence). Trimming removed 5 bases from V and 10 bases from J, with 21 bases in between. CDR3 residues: CSAHGVGVGDEQFF. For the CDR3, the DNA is TGCAGTGCTCACGGAGTCGGGGTGGGGGACGAGCAGTTCTTC.

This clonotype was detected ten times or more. The CDR3 reads CSARDASLGTGPKQFF. DNA for the CDR3: TGCAGTGCTAGAGATGCCTCCCTTGGAACGGGCCCGAAGCAGTTCTTC. The chain combines TRBV20-1 with TRBJ2-1; D gene unclear. This CDR3 is built from 16 residues. Trimming pared 0 bases from V and 11 bases from J, leaving 23 bases between. CDR1 DFQATT and CDR2 SNEGSKA come from the germline V gene (reference sequence).

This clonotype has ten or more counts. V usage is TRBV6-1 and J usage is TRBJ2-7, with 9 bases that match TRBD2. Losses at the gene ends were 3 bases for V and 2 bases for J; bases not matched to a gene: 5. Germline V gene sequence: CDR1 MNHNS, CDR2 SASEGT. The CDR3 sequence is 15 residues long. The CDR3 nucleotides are TGTGCCAGCAGTGACGGACTAGCGATAACCTACGAGCAGTACTTC. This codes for CASSDGLAITYEQYF.

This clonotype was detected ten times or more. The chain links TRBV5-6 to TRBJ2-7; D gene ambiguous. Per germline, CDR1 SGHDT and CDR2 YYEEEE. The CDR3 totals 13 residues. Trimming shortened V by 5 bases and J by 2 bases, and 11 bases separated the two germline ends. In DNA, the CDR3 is TGTGCCAGCAGTCCTCTAGTGCCCTACGAGCAGTACTTC. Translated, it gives CASSPLVPYEQYF.

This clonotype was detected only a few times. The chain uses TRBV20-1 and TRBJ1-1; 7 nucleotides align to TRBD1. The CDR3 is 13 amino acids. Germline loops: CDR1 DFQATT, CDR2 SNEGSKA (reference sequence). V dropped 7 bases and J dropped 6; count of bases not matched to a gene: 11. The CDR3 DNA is TGCAGTGTTAGGGACAGTCCCGAGGCTGAAGCTTTCTTT. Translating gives CSVRDSPEAEAFF.

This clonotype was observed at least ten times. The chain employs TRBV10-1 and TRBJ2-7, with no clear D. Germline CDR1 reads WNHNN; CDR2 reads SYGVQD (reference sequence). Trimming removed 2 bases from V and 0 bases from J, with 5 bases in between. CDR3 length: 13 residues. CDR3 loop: CASSEGSSYEQYF. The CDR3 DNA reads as TGCGCCAGCAGTGAGGGCTCCTCCTACGAGCAGTACTTC.

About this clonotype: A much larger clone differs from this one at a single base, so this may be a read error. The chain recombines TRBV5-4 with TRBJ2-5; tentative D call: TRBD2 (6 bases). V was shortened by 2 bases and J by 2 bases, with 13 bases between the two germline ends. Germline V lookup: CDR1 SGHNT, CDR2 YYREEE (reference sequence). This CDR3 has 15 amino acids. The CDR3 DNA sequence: TGTGCCAGCAGCTTCAATGACGCGGGGCAAGAGACCCAGTACTTC. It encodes CASSFNDAGQETQYF.

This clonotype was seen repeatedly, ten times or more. CDR3 coding DNA: TGTGCTAGTGGTATTGACAGGGGCTACGAGCAGTACTTC. This gives the protein CASGIDRGYEQYF. This rearrangement joins TRBV12-5 to TRBJ2-7; TRBD1 aligns across 8 bases. The V gene's germline CDR1 is LGHNT and CDR2 FRNRAP. V lost 5 bases and J lost 3; bases outside the gene matches: 3. The CDR3 covers 13 residues.

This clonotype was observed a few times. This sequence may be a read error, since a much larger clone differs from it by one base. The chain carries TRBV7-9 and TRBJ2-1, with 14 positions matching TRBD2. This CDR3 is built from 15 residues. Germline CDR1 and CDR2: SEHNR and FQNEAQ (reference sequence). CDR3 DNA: TGTGCCAGCACCCTAGACGGACTAGCGGGGGGCCGGGAGCTCTTC. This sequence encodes CASTLDGLAGGRELF.

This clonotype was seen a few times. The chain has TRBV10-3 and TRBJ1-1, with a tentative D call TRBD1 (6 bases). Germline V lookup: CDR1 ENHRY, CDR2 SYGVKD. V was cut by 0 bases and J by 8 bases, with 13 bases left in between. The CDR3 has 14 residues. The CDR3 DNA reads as TGTGCCATCAGTGAGTCAAAGGGGCAGGGGGAAGCTTTCTTT. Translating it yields CAISESKGQGEAFF.

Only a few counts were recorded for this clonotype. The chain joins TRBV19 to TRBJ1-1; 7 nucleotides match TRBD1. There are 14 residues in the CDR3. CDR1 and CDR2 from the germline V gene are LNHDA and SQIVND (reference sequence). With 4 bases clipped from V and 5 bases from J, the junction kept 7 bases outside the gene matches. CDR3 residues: CASSKEGARTEAFF. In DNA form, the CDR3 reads TGTGCCAGTAGTAAGGAGGGGGCGCGAACTGAAGCTTTCTTT.

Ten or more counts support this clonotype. The CDR3 sequence is CASSLGLGGDTQYF. The DNA for the CDR3 is TGTGCCAGCAGCTTAGGACTGGGAGGAGATACGCAGTATTTT. The J gene is TRBJ2-3, the V gene TRBV11-2; tentative D call: TRBD2 (6 bases). V was cut by 1 base and J by 5 bases, with 10 bases left in between. Germline CDR1 and CDR2: SGHAT and FQNNGV. The CDR3 consists of 14 residues.

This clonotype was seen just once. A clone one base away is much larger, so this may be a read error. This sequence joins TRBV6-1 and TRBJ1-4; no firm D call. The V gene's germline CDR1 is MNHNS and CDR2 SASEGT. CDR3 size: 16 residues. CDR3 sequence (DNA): TGTGCCAGCAGTCAAGCGAGGTCGCTGAACTATGAAAAACTGTTTTTT. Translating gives CASSQARSLNYEKLFF.

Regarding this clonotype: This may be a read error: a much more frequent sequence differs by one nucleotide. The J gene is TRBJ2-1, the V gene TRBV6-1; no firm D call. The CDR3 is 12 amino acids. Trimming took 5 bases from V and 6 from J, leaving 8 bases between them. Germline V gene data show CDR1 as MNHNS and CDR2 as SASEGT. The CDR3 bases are TGTGCCAGCAGTCCCCACAGCAATGAGCAGTTCTTC. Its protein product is CASSPHSNEQFF.

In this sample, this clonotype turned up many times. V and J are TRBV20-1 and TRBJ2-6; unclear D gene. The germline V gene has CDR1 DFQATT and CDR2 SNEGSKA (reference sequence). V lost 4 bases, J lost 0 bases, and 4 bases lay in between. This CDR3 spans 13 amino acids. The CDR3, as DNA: TGCAGTGCTAAGGACTCTGGGGCCAACGTCCTGACTTTC. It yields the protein CSAKDSGANVLTF.

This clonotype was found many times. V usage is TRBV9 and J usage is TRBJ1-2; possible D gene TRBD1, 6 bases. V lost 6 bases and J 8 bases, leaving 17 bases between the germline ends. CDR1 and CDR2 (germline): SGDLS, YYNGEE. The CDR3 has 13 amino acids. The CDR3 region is CASTKIGGYGYTF. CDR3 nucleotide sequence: TGTGCCAGCACCAAGATAGGGGGGTACGGCTACACCTTC.

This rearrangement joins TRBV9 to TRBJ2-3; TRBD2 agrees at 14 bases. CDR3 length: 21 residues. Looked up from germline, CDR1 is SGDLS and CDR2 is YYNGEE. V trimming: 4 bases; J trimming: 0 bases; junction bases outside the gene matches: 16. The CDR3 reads CASSTPSGTSGGPTSTDTQYF. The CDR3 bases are TGTGCCAGCAGCACACCCTCCGGGACTAGCGGGGGCCCAACTAGCACAGATACGCAGTATTTT.

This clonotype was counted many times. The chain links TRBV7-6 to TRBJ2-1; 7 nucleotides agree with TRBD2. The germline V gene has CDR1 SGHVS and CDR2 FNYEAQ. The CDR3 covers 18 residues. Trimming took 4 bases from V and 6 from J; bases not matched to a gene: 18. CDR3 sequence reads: CASSSLDGLREGCNEQFF. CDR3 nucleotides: TGTGCCAGCAGCTCCCTCGACGGTTTGAGGGAGGGGTGCAATGAGCAGTTCTTC.